This TCR beta chain was identified during a study of identical twins. Broader study findings: For out-of-frame alpha sequences shared by twins, low generation probability was in excess.

TCRdb analysed the 5' RACE reads with MiXCR anew, one entry per CDR3 protein. The profile covers hundreds of thousands of distinct CDR3 sequences, with less than 25% appearing a single time and roughly 4% taken by the ten largest. The CDR3 sequence is 16 residues long. Per the germline V gene, CDR1 is ENHRY and CDR2 is SYGVKD. V was shortened by 1 base and J by 4 bases, with 11 bases between the two germline ends. In this sample, this clonotype turned up a few times. Its antigen is not identified. These records were also assigned to another study, of T cells expressing NK-cell markers. That source reports: The study drew TCR beta repertoires from sorted CD3+CD56+NKG2C+, CD3+CD56+NKG2C- and CD3+CD56-NKG2C+ T cells. Eight donors were sequenced, of whom seven were HCMV-seropositive, while the remaining one was HCMV-seronegative.

The genes are TRBV10-3 and TRBJ2-6; D might be TRBD1 (5 bases). The sequenced sample consisted of PBMCs. This clonotype was obtained from a woman aged 18-35 years in good health. DNA of the CDR3: TGTGCCATCAGTGAGTTGATAGGGGTCGGGGCCAACGTCCTGACTTTC. It encodes CAISELIGVGANVLTF.